This T cell receptor (beta chain) was identified during a study of blood T cell repertoires in COVID-19. Study summary: Samples came from the United States, Italy and Spain, spanning acute and convalescent COVID-19.

Only in-frame clones appear in the TCRdb table, and some are missing; sequencing was by immunoSEQ multiplex PCR. The sample lists 110,000 to 150,000 clones; about 80% were seen once. CDR3 length: 15 amino acids. Germline CDR1 SGHKS, CDR2 YYEKEE (reference sequence). Trimming left V 4 bases short and J 3 bases short, with 14 bases between. Comment on this clone: Other nucleotide sequences from this sample produce the same CDR3.

The receptor's source is a human donor in a cohort sampled during active COVID-19. The sample taken for sequencing was peripheral blood. This rearrangement joins TRBV5-5 to TRBJ1-5, with D possibly being TRBD1 (6 bases). CDR3 sequence: CASSPKDSYNQPQHF. The CDR3, as DNA: TGTGCCAGCAGCCCCAAGGACAGCTACAATCAGCCCCAGCATTTT. The entire variable domain, with the rest obtained from reference TRBV5-5 and TRBJ1-5, is as follows: DAGVTQSPTHLIKTRGQQVTLRCSPISGHKSVSWYQQVLGQGPQFIFQYYEKEERGRGNFPDRFSARQFPNYSSELNVNALLLGDSALYLCASSPKDSYNQPQHFGDGTRLSIL.